The 19 T cell receptor beta chains presented below share a single source sample, sequenced in a study of regulatory T cells in long-lasting Graves disease (dated by TCRdb to the early 2020s). The sample's time point label, in plain terms: newly diagnosed GD, antithyroid drugs for less than 3 months. RNA was extracted from PBMCs in TRIzol for both TCR sequencing and RNA sequencing. Library preparation was by multiplex PCR. The instrument given in TCRdb is Illumina HiSeq 4000. iRepertoire HTBI primers and Arm-PCR amplification of CDR3 regions were used to construct TCR beta libraries. TCRdb trimmed public reads at Q25 via fastp, called clones via MiXCR and kept in-frame beta chains. Rows with one shared CDR3 protein collapse into an entry with the most common genes and DNA. This sample has hundreds of thousands of distinct CDR3 sequences in its table, and about 16% of those were observed once. Together, the top ten hold 20% to 25% of the sample.

This sample was shared with a second study, whose subject was T cells in Graves' hyperthyroidism and ophthalmopathy.

The sample was peripheral blood mononuclear cells (PBMCs), taken at new diagnosis, from a patient treated with antithyroid drugs. These receptors were collected from a woman aged 40-60 years with Graves disease. Donor details come from another sample of the same person, matched by shared clones.

This clonotype has at least ten counts. At one boundary the junction diverges from the germline segment, which might be a read error. The rearrangement uses TRBV5-1 and TRBJ1-1; 7 bases fit TRBD1. Per the germline V gene, CDR1 is SGHRS and CDR2 is YFSETQ. The CDR3 runs to 14 residues. The CDR3 protein is CASSPGTANTEAFF. CDR3 in DNA: TGTGCCAGCAGCCCCGGGACAGCGAACACTGAAGCTTTCTTT.

In this sample, this clonotype turned up a few times. This sequence joins TRBV19 and TRBJ1-1; tentative D call: TRBD1 (5 bases). This CDR3 region has 18 residues. V was pared by 4 bases and J by 2 bases, with 23 bases between. Germline lookup yields CDR1 LNHDA and CDR2 SQIVND (reference sequence). The chain's CDR3 is CASSTQVGAGPFNTEAFF. CDR3 bases: TGTGCCAGTAGTACTCAGGTCGGGGCAGGGCCCTTTAACACTGAAGCTTTCTTT.

This clonotype was observed a few times. V is TRBV19 and J is TRBJ1-1; no reliable D call. V was clipped by 3 bases and J by 1 base, with 3 bases between them. CDR3 size: 12 residues. Per the germline V gene, CDR1 is LNHDA and CDR2 is SQIVND (reference sequence). The CDR3 nucleotides are TGTGCCAGTAGTATGTCGAACACTGAAGCTTTCTTT. As protein: CASSMSNTEAFF.

A note on this clonotype: Germline and junction disagree at one end, which may indicate a read error. The rearrangement links TRBV6-9 to TRBJ2-7; TRBD2 might be the D (5 bases). The CDR3 has 15 amino acids. From germline, CDR1 is MNHGY and CDR2 SVAAGI. The DNA of the CDR3 is TGCGCCAGCAGTGAGTCCAGCGGAGTCTCGGGGGAGCAGTACTTC. Translating it yields CASSESSGVSGEQYF.

This clonotype was found a few times. The chain has TRBV19 and TRBJ1-1; D ambiguous. In germline, CDR1 is LNHDA, CDR2 SQIVND (reference sequence). Trimming removed 3 bases from V and 5 bases from J, with 10 bases in between. CDR3 length equals 13 residues. The CDR3 spells CASSIRLLTEAFF. The CDR3 DNA reads as TGTGCCAGTAGTATCCGTTTGTTAACTGAAGCTTTCTTT.

V and J are TRBV20-1 and TRBJ1-1; D not certain. Trimming stripped 0 bases from V and 0 bases from J, with 11 bases between. Germline CDR1 and CDR2: DFQATT and SNEGSKA (reference sequence). The CDR3 runs 15 residues. The CDR3 reads CSARDRGGVNTEAFF. The CDR3 bases are TGCAGTGCTAGAGATCGTGGTGGGGTGAACACTGAAGCTTTCTTT.

The chain joins TRBV6-2 or TRBV6-3 to TRBJ1-4; TRBD1 matches 7 bases. With V trimmed by 7 bases and J by 10 bases, 6 bases remained unmatched. Germline V gene data show CDR1 as MNHEY and CDR2 as SVGEGT. This CDR3 spans 12 amino acids. The CDR3 nucleotides read TGTGCCAGCACCTCCAGACAGGGAAAACTGTTTTTT. Amino acid sequence: CASTSRQGKLFF.

The chain couples TRBV6-2 or TRBV6-3 to TRBJ1-2, with 7 bases that match TRBD1. The ends lost 8 bases at V and 1 base at J; junction bases unmatched: 4. CDR3 length equals 13 residues. The germline V gene has CDR1 MNHEY and CDR2 SVGEGT. This CDR3 is CASVGTVNYGYTF. CDR3 DNA sequence: TGTGCCAGCGTTGGGACAGTTAACTATGGCTACACCTTC.

The chain combines TRBV3-1 with TRBJ2-7; the D gene is possibly TRBD1 (6 bases). From germline, CDR1 is LGHDT and CDR2 YNNKEL (reference sequence). V shed 4 bases and J shed 1 base, with 11 bases lying between them. This CDR3 contains 14 residues. The CDR3 here is CASSRGQPSYEQYF. The CDR3 bases are TGTGCCAGCAGCCGTGGACAGCCTTCCTACGAGCAGTACTTC.

The gene calls are TRBV11-2 and TRBJ1-2, with D tentatively TRBD1 (5 bases). The CDR3 consists of 14 residues. Looked up from germline, CDR1 is SGHAT and CDR2 is FQNNGV. Trimming took off 5 bases at V and 7 bases at J, with 17 bases between the two ends. The CDR3 nucleotides read TGTGCCAGCAGCGGTGGGGCCGGGCAGAGTGGCTACACCTTC. Encoded protein: CASSGGAGQSGYTF.

The chain carries TRBV19 and TRBJ1-1, with D possibly TRBD1 on 6 matching bases. Trimming took off 4 bases at V and 1 base at J, with 10 bases between the two ends. Germline loops: CDR1 LNHDA, CDR2 SQIVND (reference sequence). The CDR3 covers 14 residues. The CDR3 spells CASSTPGANTEAFF. CDR3 nucleotides: TGTGCCAGTAGTACCCCGGGGGCGAACACTGAAGCTTTCTTT.

V is TRBV20-1 and J is TRBJ2-5; the D is unclear. V was clipped by 2 bases and J by 3 bases, with 13 bases between them. The CDR3 is 14 residues long. CDR1 and CDR2 from the germline V gene are DFQATT and SNEGSKA (reference sequence). The CDR3 here is CSARTALWKETQYF. CDR3 nucleotide sequence: TGCAGTGCTAGAACGGCACTCTGGAAAGAGACCCAGTACTTC.

V gene TRBV20-1 combines with J gene TRBJ2-3; D unresolved. The length of the CDR3 is 14 residues. Trimming stripped 5 bases from V and 0 bases from J, with 12 bases between. Per the germline V gene, CDR1 is DFQATT and CDR2 is SNEGSKA (reference sequence). The CDR3 loop reads CSACYPQSTDTQYF. CDR3 DNA sequence: TGCAGTGCTTGCTACCCGCAGAGCACAGATACGCAGTATTTT.

This clonotype was seen repeatedly, ten times or more. The gene calls are TRBV5-1 and TRBJ2-1; no reliable D call. V dropped 0 bases and J dropped 4 bases, with 11 bases sitting between them. The length of the CDR3 is 15 residues. Per the germline V gene, CDR1 is SGHRS and CDR2 is YFSETQ. CDR3 amino acids: CASSLALEFYNEQFF. In DNA, the CDR3 is TGCGCCAGCAGCTTGGCCTTAGAGTTTTACAATGAGCAGTTCTTC.

CDR3 in DNA: TGTGCCAGCAGCTTAGGGTTGGCGGGGGAAAAACTGTTTTTT. Residues: CASSLGLAGEKLFF. The chain has TRBV7-2 and TRBJ1-4; D is unclear. Trimming stripped 1 base from V and 8 bases from J, with 11 bases between. This CDR3 comprises 14 residues. Looked up from germline, CDR1 is SGHTA and CDR2 is FQGNSA.

There are many counts of this clonotype. The chain couples TRBV12-3 or TRBV12-4 to TRBJ2-7; 7 bases fit TRBD1. This CDR3 contains 13 residues. The junction had 6 bases not matched to a gene; V was cut back by 5 bases and J by 5 bases. CDR3 sequence: CASSLNRGHEQYF. DNA for the CDR3: TGTGCCAGCAGTCTTAACAGGGGCCACGAGCAGTACTTC.

This chain connects TRBV3-1 to TRBJ2-7, with D maybe TRBD1 (6 bases). Germline V gene lookup returns CDR1 LGHDT and CDR2 YNNKEL (reference sequence). V was trimmed by 8 bases and J by 2 bases, leaving 16 bases between them. There are 14 residues in the CDR3. The CDR3 spells CASGGPDGTYEQYF. The CDR3 DNA is TGTGCCAGCGGGGGCCCCGACGGGACCTACGAGCAGTACTTC.

This chain uses TRBV30 with TRBJ2-5; the match to TRBD1 covers 11 bases. Germline trimming cut 5 bases from V and 4 bases from J; bases unmatched to any gene: 15. Per germline, CDR1 GTSNPN and CDR2 SVGIG (reference sequence). This CDR3 has 17 residues. CDR3 nucleotides: TGTGCCTGGGGCCCGGGACAGGGGGTAGCTAGGGGAGAGACCCAGTACTTC. Translated, it gives CAWGPGQGVARGETQYF.

This CDR3 is CASSYSDGGETGELFF. The CDR3 nucleotides are TGTGCCAGCAGTTATTCGGACGGGGGGGAGACCGGGGAGCTGTTTTTT. The chain is built from TRBV6-2 or TRBV6-3 and TRBJ2-2; 8 bases are a match to TRBD2. V lost 3 bases to trimming and J lost 5 bases; unmatched junction nucleotides: 8. CDR3 size: 16 residues. CDR1 and CDR2 from the germline V gene are MNHEY and SVGEGT.